The 9 T cell receptor beta chains reported below all come from one sample, sequenced in a study of T cell changes during pregnancy in multiple sclerosis. Sequenced by immunoSEQ multiplex PCR; TCRdb stores in-frame clones only, minus some. This table holds more than 45,000 clones, 93% found once. This specimen was CD8+ T cells from peripheral blood mononuclear cells, taken in the second trimester of pregnancy. Receptors were obtained from a female donor with multiple sclerosis, enrolled in a pregnancy study.

The V gene is TRBV5-1, the J gene TRBJ2-7, with 7 bases identical to TRBD1. There are 15 residues in the CDR3. Germline V gene lookup returns CDR1 SGHRS and CDR2 YFSETQ. V shed 3 bases and J 3 bases; nucleotides not matched to a gene: 9. Here the CDR3 reads CASSSRQGVLYEQYF. As DNA, the CDR3 is TGCGCCAGCAGCTCCCGACAGGGAGTCCTCTACGAGCAGTACTTC.

This rearrangement joins TRBV19 to TRBJ2-1, with TRBD2 matching over 9 bases. The CDR3 consists of 15 residues. Germline V lookup: CDR1 LNHDA, CDR2 SQIVND (reference sequence). Trimming removed 5 bases from V and 4 bases from J; junction bases left unmatched: 6. CDR3: CASSLSGSFYNEQFF. For the CDR3, the DNA is TGTGCCAGTAGTCTTAGCGGGAGTTTTTACAATGAGCAGTTCTTC.

This clone was picked up one time. This chain uses TRBV7-9 with TRBJ1-1, with 7 bases lining up with TRBD1. Germline lookup yields CDR1 SEHNR and CDR2 FQNEAQ (reference sequence). The CDR3 sequence is 13 residues long. V dropped 8 bases and J dropped 1; count of bases not matched to a gene: 4. DNA of the CDR3: TGTGCCAGCTCGGGACAGAAGAACACTGAAGCTTTCTTT. It specifies CASSGQKNTEAFF.

This rearrangement joins TRBV6-5 to TRBJ2-1; 9 positions match TRBD2. CDR3 length equals 16 residues. Trimming at V came to 4 bases and at J to 5 bases, leaving 9 bases not matched to a gene. The germline CDR1 and CDR2 sequences are MNHEY and SVGAGI. The CDR3 here is CASSSLPLAGNNEQFF. The CDR3 region has the DNA TGTGCCAGCAGTTCCCTCCCGCTAGCGGGAAACAATGAGCAGTTCTTC.

The chain combines TRBV4-1 with TRBJ2-1, with D hard to call. In germline, CDR1 is MGHRA, CDR2 YSYEKL. This CDR3 region has 13 residues. The V and J ends lost 1 base and 9 bases respectively, with 10 bases between them. CDR3 sequence reads: CASSQGARVEQFF. DNA of the CDR3: TGCGCCAGCAGCCAAGGGGCGCGAGTTGAGCAGTTCTTC.

This clone was seen once. This chain links TRBV27 with TRBJ1-2; 10 bases are a match to TRBD1. V dropped 5 bases and J dropped 8; count of bases not matched to a gene: 5. Per the germline V gene, CDR1 is MNHEY and CDR2 is SMNVEV (reference sequence). The CDR3 extends over 13 amino acids. The CDR3 bases are TGTGCCAGCAGTACGACAGGGGGCGCGGGCTACACCTTC. It encodes CASSTTGGAGYTF.

This clone appeared a single time. This chain links TRBV6-6 with TRBJ1-6; TRBD1 agrees at 9 bases. The CDR3 is 16 residues long. Losses at the gene ends were 5 bases for V and 8 bases for J; bases not matched to a gene: 10. Germline CDR1 reads MNHNY; CDR2 reads SVGAGI (reference sequence). The DNA for the CDR3 is TGTGCCAGCAGTACAGGGGGCTCACCAGTGGATTCACCCCTCCACTTT. Translating it yields CASSTGGSPVDSPLHF.

The V and J genes are TRBV2 and TRBJ1-1; the match to TRBD1 covers 7 bases. The V gene's germline CDR1 is SNHLY and CDR2 FYNNEI. The CDR3 has 13 residues. After removal of 10 bases from V and 4 bases from J, the junction contained 9 bases not matched to a gene. The CDR3 DNA sequence: TGTGCCATACCTCAGACAGGGTTCACTGAAGCTTTCTTT. It is translated as CAIPQTGFTEAFF.

The rearrangement uses TRBV28 and TRBJ2-7; 8 bases match TRBD1. The germline gives CDR1 MDHEN, CDR2 SYDVKM. The CDR3 has 11 amino acids. V was pared by 5 bases and J by 6 bases, with 0 bases of the junction left unmatched. The CDR3 coding sequence is TGTGCCAGCAGTACAGGGGGCGAGCAGTACTTC. Translated: CASSTGGEQYF.